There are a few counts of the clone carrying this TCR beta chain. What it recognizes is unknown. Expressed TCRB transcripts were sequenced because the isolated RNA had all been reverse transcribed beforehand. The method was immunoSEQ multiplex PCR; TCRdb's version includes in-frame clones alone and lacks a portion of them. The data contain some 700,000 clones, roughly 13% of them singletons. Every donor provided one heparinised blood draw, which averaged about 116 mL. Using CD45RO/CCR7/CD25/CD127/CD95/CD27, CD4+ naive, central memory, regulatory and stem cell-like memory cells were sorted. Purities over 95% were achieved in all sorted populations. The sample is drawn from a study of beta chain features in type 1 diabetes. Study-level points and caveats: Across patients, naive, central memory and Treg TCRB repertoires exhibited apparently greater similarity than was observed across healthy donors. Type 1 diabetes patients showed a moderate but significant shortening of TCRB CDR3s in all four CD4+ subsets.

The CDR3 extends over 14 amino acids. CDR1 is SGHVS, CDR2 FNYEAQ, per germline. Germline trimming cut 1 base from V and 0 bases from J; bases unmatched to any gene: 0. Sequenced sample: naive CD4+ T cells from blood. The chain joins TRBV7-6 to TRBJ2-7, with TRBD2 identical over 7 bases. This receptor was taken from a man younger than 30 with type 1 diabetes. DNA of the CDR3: TGTGCCAGCAGCTTAGGGGGGGGCTCCTACGAGCAGTACTTC. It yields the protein CASSLGGGSYEQYF.